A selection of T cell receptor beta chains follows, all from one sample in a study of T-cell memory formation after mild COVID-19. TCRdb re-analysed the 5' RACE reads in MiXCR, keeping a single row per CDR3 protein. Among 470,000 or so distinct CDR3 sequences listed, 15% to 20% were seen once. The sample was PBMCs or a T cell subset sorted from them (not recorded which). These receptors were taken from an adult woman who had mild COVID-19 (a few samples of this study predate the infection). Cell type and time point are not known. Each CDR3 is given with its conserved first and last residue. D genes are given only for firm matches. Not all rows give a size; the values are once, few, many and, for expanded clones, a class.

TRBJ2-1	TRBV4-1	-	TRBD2	CASSQPLAFYNEQFF	TGCGCCAGCAGCCAACCACTAGCGTTCTACAATGAGCAGTTCTTC
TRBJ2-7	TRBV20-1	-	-	CSALAPGSYEQYF	TGCAGTGCTCTAGCTCCCGGGAGCTACGAGCAGTACTTC
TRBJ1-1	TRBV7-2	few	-	CASSLIRVEAFF	TGTGCCAGCAGCTTAATCAGGGTCGAAGCTTTCTTT
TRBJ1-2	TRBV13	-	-	CASSHRGFGVTNYGYTF	TGTGCCAGCAGCCATCGGGGGTTCGGGGTTACTAACTATGGCTACACCTTC
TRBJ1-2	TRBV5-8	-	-	CASSLGLGDYGYTF	TGTGCCAGCAGCTTGGGACTCGGCGACTATGGCTACACCTTC
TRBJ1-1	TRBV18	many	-	CASSPRRTEAFF	TGTGCCAGCTCACCACGAAGGACTGAAGCTTTCTTT
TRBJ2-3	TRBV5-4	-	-	CASTATTDTQYF	TGTGCCAGCACCGCGACGACAGATACGCAGTATTTT
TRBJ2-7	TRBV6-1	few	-	CASSKGSSYEQYF	TGTGCCAGCAGTAAGGGGAGCTCCTACGAGCAGTACTTC
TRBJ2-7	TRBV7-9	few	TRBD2	CASSGGLVYEQYF	TGTGCCAGCAGCGGGGGACTAGTCTACGAGCAGTACTTC
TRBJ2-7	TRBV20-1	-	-	CSARDRVHSYEQYF	TGCAGTGCTAGAGACAGGGTCCATTCCTACGAGCAGTACTTC
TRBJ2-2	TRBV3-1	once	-	CASSRRHSTNTGELFF	TGTGCCAGCAGCCGGAGGCACTCGACGAACACCGGGGAGCTGTTTTTT
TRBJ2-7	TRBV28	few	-	CASSFLASSYEQYF	TGTGCCAGCAGTTTTCTAGCGAGCTCCTACGAGCAGTACTTC
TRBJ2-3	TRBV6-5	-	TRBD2	CASSYNGGGGRTDTQYF	TGTGCCAGCAGTTACAACGGGGGGGGAGGGCGCACAGATACGCAGTATTTT
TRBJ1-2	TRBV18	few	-	CASSRLNYGYTF	TGTGCCAGCTCACGGCTGAACTATGGCTACACCTTC
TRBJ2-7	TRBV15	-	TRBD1	CATSPYRGYEQYF	TGTGCCACCAGCCCTTACAGGGGTTACGAGCAGTACTTC
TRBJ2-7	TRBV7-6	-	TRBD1	CASSLAPGQGAVEQYF	TGTGCCAGCAGCTTAGCCCCGGGACAGGGGGCAGTCGAGCAGTACTTC
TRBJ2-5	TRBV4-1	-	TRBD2	CASISKREARGGPRTQYF	TGCGCCAGCATCAGTAAAAGAGAGGCGCGGGGGGGCCCGAGGACCCAGTACTTC
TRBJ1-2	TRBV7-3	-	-	CASSLTGGQGDGYTF	TGTGCCAGCAGCTTAACGGGAGGGCAGGGAGATGGCTACACCTTC
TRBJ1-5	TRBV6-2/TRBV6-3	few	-	CASSYSVDSQPQHF	TGTGCCAGCAGTTATTCCGTGGATAGTCAGCCCCAGCATTTT
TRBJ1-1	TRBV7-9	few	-	CASSLLTGSNTEAFF	TGTGCCAGCAGCTTATTAACAGGGTCCAACACTGAAGCTTTCTTT
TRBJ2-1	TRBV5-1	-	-	CASSLATSTHNEQFF	TGCGCCAGCAGCTTGGCCACTAGCACCCACAATGAGCAGTTCTTC
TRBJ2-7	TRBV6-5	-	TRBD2	CASSETSGRFYEQYF	TGTGCCAGCAGTGAAACTAGCGGGAGATTCTACGAGCAGTACTTC
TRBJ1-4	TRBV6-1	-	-	CASSARIGGTNEKLFF	TGTGCCAGCAGTGCACGGATCGGGGGAACTAATGAAAAACTGTTTTTT
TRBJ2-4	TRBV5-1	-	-	CASSDGRGSENIQYF	TGCGCCAGCAGCGACGGCCGGGGGAGCGAAAACATTCAGTACTTC
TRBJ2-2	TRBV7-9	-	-	CASSLASTGELFF	TGTGCCAGCAGCTTAGCCAGCACCGGGGAGCTGTTTTTT
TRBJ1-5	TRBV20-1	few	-	CSALMRTRSQPQHF	TGCAGTGCTCTTATGCGAACAAGGAGCCAGCCCCAGCATTTT
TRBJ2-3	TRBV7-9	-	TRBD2	CASSFTSGGIADTQYF	TGTGCCAGCAGCTTTACTAGCGGGGGTATTGCAGATACGCAGTATTTT
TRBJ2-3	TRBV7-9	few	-	CASSLAVGNTDTQYF	TGTGCCAGCAGCTTAGCGGTGGGGAACACAGATACGCAGTATTTT
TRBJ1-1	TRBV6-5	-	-	CASSLRVNGEAFF	TGTGCCAGCAGTTTACGGGTAAATGGTGAAGCTTTCTTT
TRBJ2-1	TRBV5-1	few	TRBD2	CASSLPSRLAGPRRTYNEQFF	TGCGCCAGCAGCCTGCCTTCGAGACTAGCGGGCCCTCGGCGTACGTACAATGAGCAGTTCTTC
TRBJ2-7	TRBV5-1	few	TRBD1	CASSADRGGSGEQYF	TGCGCCAGCAGCGCAGACAGGGGAGGTTCGGGCGAGCAGTACTTC
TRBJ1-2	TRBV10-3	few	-	CAISAAFLREGYTF	TGTGCCATCAGTGCCGCCTTTCTCAGGGAAGGCTACACCTTC
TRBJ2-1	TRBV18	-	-	CAISPMAGSRDEQFF	TGTGCCATCTCACCAATGGCAGGGAGTCGGGATGAGCAGTTCTTC
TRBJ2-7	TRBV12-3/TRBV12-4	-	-	CASSPTSQSYEQYF	TGTGCCAGCAGTCCTACTAGCCAGTCCTACGAGCAGTACTTC
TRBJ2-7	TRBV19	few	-	CASRGLSRAPQSSYEQYF	TGTGCCAGTAGAGGGCTCAGTCGCGCGCCACAAAGCTCCTACGAGCAGTACTTC
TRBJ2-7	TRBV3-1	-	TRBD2	CASSQGSIGGSTYEQYF	TGTGCCAGCAGCCAAGGGTCAATTGGCGGGAGCACCTACGAGCAGTACTTC
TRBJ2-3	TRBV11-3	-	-	CASSFLGEVTDTQYF	TGTGCCAGCAGCTTTTTGGGGGAGGTCACAGATACGCAGTATTTT
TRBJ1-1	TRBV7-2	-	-	CASSSLFWAGYLNTEAFF	TGTGCCAGCAGCTCGCTTTTTTGGGCGGGTTACCTGAACACTGAAGCTTTCTTT
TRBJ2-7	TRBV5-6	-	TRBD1	CASSSNRGHEQYF	TGTGCCAGCAGCTCGAACAGGGGCCACGAGCAGTACTTC
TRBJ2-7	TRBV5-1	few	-	CASSLGSHDSSYEQYF	TGCGCCAGCAGCTTGGGATCCCACGACAGCTCCTACGAGCAGTACTTC
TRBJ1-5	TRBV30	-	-	CAWKGRDTFSNQPQHF	TGTGCCTGGAAGGGCCGGGACACCTTTAGCAATCAGCCCCAGCATTTT